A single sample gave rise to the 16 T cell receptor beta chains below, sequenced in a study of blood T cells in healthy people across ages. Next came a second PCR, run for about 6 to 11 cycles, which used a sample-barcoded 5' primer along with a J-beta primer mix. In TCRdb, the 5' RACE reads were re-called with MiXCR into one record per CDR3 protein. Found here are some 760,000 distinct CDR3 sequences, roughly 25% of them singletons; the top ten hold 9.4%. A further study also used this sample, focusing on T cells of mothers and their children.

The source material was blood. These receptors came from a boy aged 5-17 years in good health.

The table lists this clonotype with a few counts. The chain's CDR3 is CASSSGQVEETQYF. The DNA for the CDR3 is TGTGCCAGCAGTTCGGGACAGGTCGAAGAGACCCAGTACTTC. This rearrangement joins TRBV28 to TRBJ2-5, with 8 bases that match TRBD1. The CDR3 covers 14 residues. With V trimmed by 4 bases and J by 3 bases, 4 bases remained unmatched. CDR1 and CDR2 (germline): MDHEN, SYDVKM.

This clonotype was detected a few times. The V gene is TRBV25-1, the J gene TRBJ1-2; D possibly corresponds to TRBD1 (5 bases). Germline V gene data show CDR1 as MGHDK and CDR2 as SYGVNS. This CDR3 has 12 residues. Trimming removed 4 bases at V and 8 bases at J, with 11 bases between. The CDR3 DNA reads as TGTGCCAGCAGTGCCCAGGGAATCGGCTACACCTTC. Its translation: CASSAQGIGYTF.

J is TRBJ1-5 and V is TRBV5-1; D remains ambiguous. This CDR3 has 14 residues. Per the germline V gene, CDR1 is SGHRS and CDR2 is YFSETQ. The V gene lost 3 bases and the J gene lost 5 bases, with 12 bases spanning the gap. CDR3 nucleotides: TGCGCCAGCAGCTCCCTTGGACCGGATCAGCCCCAGCATTTT. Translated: CASSSLGPDQPQHF.

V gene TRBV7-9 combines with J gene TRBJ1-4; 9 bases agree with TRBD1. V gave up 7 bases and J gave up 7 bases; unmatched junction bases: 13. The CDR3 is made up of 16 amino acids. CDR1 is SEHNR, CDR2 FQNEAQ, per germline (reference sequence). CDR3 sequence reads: CASIMEPGQGGEKLFF. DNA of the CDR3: TGTGCCAGCATCATGGAACCGGGACAGGGAGGTGAAAAACTGTTTTTT.

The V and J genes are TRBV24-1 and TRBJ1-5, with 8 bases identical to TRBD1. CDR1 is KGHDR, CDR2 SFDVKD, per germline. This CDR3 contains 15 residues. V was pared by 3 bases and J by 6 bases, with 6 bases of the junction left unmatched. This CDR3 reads CATSDTGGGRQPQHF. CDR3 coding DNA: TGTGCCACCAGTGATACAGGGGGTGGTCGTCAGCCCCAGCATTTT.

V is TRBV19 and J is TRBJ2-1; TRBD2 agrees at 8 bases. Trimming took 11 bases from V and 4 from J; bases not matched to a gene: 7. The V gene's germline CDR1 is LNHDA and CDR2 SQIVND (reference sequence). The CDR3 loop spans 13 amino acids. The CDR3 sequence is CAAGRGSYNEQFF. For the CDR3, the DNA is TGTGCCGCCGGGAGGGGCTCGTACAATGAGCAGTTCTTC.

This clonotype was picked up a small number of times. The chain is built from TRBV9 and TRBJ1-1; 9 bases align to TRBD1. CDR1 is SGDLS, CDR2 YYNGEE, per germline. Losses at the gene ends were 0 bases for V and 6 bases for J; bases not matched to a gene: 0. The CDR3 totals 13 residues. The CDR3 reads CASSVGQGAEAFF. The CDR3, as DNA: TGTGCCAGCAGCGTAGGACAGGGGGCTGAAGCTTTCTTT.

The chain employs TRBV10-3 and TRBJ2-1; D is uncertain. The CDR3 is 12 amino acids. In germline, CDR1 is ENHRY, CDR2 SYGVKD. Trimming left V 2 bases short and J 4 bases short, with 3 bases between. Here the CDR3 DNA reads TGTGCCATCAGTGAGAATTACAATGAGCAGTTCTTC. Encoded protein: CAISENYNEQFF.

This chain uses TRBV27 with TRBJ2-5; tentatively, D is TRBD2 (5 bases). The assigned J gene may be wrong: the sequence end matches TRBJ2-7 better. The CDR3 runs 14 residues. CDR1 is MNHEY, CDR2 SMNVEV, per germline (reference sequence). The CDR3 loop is CASSPSSNPSEQYF. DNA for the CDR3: TGTGCCAGCAGTCCTAGCTCCAACCCTAGCGAGCAGTACTTC.

The CDR3 sequence: CASSMNNQETQYF. CDR3 bases: TGTGCCAGCAGTATGAACAACCAAGAGACCCAGTACTTC. This chain links TRBV2 with TRBJ2-5; no definite D call. The germline gives CDR1 SNHLY, CDR2 FYNNEI. The CDR3 spans 13 residues. V lost 5 bases to trimming and J lost 0 bases, with 7 bases between them.

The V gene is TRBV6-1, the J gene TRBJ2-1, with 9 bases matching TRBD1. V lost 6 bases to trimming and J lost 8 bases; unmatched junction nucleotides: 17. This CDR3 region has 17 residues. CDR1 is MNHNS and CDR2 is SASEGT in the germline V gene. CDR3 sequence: CASSPGQGGDGLDEQFF. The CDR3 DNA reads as TGTGCCAGCAGCCCGGGACAGGGTGGTGATGGTTTAGATGAGCAGTTCTTC.

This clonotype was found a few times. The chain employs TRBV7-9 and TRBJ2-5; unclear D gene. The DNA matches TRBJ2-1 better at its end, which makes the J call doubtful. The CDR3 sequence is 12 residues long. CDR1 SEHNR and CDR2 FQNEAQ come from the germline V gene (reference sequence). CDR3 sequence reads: CASSLDAWGQFF. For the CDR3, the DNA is TGTGCCAGCAGCCTAGACGCCTGGGGGCAGTTCTTC.

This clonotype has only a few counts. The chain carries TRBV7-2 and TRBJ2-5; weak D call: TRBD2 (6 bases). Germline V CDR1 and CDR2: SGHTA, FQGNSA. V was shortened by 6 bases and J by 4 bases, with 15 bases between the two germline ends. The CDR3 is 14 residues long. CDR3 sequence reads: CASRSGREGETQYF. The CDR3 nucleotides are TGTGCCAGCAGATCGGGGCGGGAAGGAGAGACCCAGTACTTC.

The CDR3 DNA follows: TGTGCCAGCAGTCTCGATTTCGGGGAGCAGTACTTC. Encoded protein: CASSLDFGEQYF. The chain uses TRBV12-3 or TRBV12-4 and TRBJ2-1, with no clear D. The J call is in doubt because the DNA end fits TRBJ2-7 better. The CDR3 is 12 residues long.

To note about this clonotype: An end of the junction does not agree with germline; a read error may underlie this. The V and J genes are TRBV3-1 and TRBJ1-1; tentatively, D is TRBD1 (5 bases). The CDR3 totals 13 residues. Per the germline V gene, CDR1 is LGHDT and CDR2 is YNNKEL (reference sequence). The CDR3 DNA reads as TGTGCCAGCAGCCCCCAGGGTGTCACTGCAGCTTTCTTT. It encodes CASSPQGVTAAFF. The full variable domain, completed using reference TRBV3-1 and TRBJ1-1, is DTAVSQTPKYLVTQMGNDKSIKCEQNLGHDTMYWYKQDSKKFLKIMFSYNNKELIINETVPNRFSPKSPDKAHLNLHINSLELGDSAVYFCASSPQGVTAAFFGQGTRLTVV.

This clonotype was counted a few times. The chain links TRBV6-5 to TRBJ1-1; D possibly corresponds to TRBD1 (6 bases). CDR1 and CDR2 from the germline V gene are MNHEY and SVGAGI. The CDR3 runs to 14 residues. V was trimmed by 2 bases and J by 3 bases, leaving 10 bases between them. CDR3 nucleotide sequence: TGTGCCAGCAGTTACAACAGGGCGGACACTGAAGCTTTCTTT. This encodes CASSYNRADTEAFF.